This T cell receptor (beta chain) was captured in a study of T cell repertoires in cytomegalovirus infection. About the research overall: Through public TCR beta signatures, both CMV infection and matching HLA type were indicated. Study findings and constraints: Public TCR beta family frequency separated CMV-and-HLA carriers, including in an independent cohort. CMV-specific HLA-C-restricted TCR beta clonotypes dominated the ex vivo response.

TCRdb redid the calling of the reads with MiXCR, one entry per CDR3 protein. Found here are around 630,000 distinct CDR3 sequences, roughly 24% of them singletons; the top ten hold roughly 8%. Note on this clonotype: Its antigen is not identified.

This CDR3 is built from 16 residues. V shed 0 bases, J shed 2 bases, and the junction held 3 bases outside the gene matches. The germline V gene encodes CDR1 MNHEY and CDR2 SVGAGI. The J gene is TRBJ2-3, the V gene TRBV6-5; 9 nucleotides agree with TRBD2. This clonotype was sampled from a human donor in good health (CMV status not recorded). Some clones in this sample may be carry-over from other donors' samples. Sequenced sample: CD8+ T cells from PBMCs. The CDR3 DNA reads TGTGCCAGCAGTTACTCTGCGGGGGGGGTCACAGATACGCAGTATTTT. Amino acid sequence: CASSYSAGGVTDTQYF.